This TCR beta chain was identified in a study of shared clonotypes between healthy human individuals. The overall study: Contributing individuals were two females and a few males aged 18 to 49.

This clone came up a few times. As yet, its antigen is unknown. Germline V lookup: CDR1 MDHEN, CDR2 SYDVKM. V lost 2 bases, J lost 6 bases, and 9 bases stayed unmatched. The CDR3 contains 15 residues. Findings and caveats of the study: Generally, naive subsets came out with larger estimated richness than memory subsets.

This was a deep-level run. Measured with immunoSEQ multiplex PCR; TCRdb has only the in-frame clones, and not every one. The table shows about 1 million clones, with around 76% occurring only once. The sample taken for sequencing was memory CD4+ T cells sorted from blood. Subset of the sample: CD45RA-negative fraction. This sequence joins TRBV28 and TRBJ2-7, with 8 positions matching TRBD2. The origin of this receptor is a man in his late teens or twenties in good health. Here the CDR3 DNA reads TGTGCCAGCAGTTTAGTAGGGCTAGCGGGCGGCGAGCAGTACTTC. It is translated as CASSLVGLAGGEQYF. Full variable domain (remainder filled in from reference TRBV28 and TRBJ2-7): DVKVTQSSRYLVKRTGEKVFLECVQDMDHENMFWYRQDPGLGLRLIYFSYDVKMKEKGDIPEGYSVSREKKERFSLILESASTNQTSMYLCASSLVGLAGGEQYFGPGTRLTVT.